The 26 T cell receptor beta chains presented below share a single source sample, sequenced in a study of blood T cell repertoires in COVID-19. Only in-frame clones appear in the TCRdb table, and some are missing; sequencing was by immunoSEQ multiplex PCR. The table has about 400,000 clones, nearly 90% seen once. Source material: PBMCs or T cells enriched from blood (not recorded which). These receptors were taken from a woman in her forties with acute COVID-19.

V and J are TRBV5-8 and TRBJ2-3, with 9 bases aligning to TRBD2. V was pared by 4 bases and J by 3 bases, with 15 bases of the junction left unmatched. Germline V gene data show CDR1 as SGHTS and CDR2 as YDEGEE. The CDR3 sequence is 18 residues long. The CDR3 is CASSKTGSGGRATDTQYF. CDR3 coding DNA: TGTGCCAGCAGCAAGACGGGTAGCGGGGGACGCGCGACAGATACGCAGTATTTT.

The chain's CDR3 is CASSFGLAGELFF. CDR3 coding DNA: TGTGCCAGTAGTTTCGGACTAGCCGGGGAGCTGTTTTTT. The chain links TRBV19 to TRBJ2-2; 7 bases are shared with TRBD2. Trimming removed 5 bases from V and 6 bases from J; junction bases left unmatched: 3. The CDR3 is 13 residues long. The germline V gene encodes CDR1 LNHDA and CDR2 SQIVND (reference sequence).

The rearrangement joins TRBV6-5 to TRBJ1-6; 9 bases map to TRBD1. The germline gives CDR1 MNHEY, CDR2 SVGAGI. V lost 2 bases and J lost 6; bases outside the gene matches: 5. This CDR3 has 16 residues. The CDR3 region is CASSYPRDRANSPLHF. CDR3 DNA sequence: TGTGCCAGCAGTTACCCCCGGGACAGGGCTAATTCACCCCTCCACTTT.

This clone showed up just once. This rearrangement joins TRBV5-1 to TRBJ1-1; tentatively, D is TRBD1 (5 bases). Germline V CDR1 and CDR2: SGHRS, YFSETQ. Trimming shortened V by 0 bases and J by 4 bases, and 16 bases separated the two germline ends. CDR3 length: 16 residues. The chain's CDR3 is CASSLGAGIVGTEAFF. The CDR3 DNA sequence: TGCGCCAGCAGCTTGGGAGCAGGGATCGTGGGCACTGAAGCTTTCTTT.

The J gene is TRBJ1-2, the V gene TRBV6-5; TRBD1 is a possible D gene (5 bases). Per germline, CDR1 MNHEY and CDR2 SVGAGI. Trimming took 7 bases from V and 4 from J, leaving 10 bases between them. CDR3 length: 12 amino acids. This chain's CDR3 is CASTGERYGYTF. CDR3 nucleotide sequence: TGTGCCAGCACGGGGGAGCGCTATGGCTACACCTTC.

The chain couples TRBV19 to TRBJ2-2, with a weak D call TRBD1 (5 bases). Trimming pared 7 bases from V and 3 bases from J, leaving 9 bases between. This CDR3 contains 13 residues. The germline V gene has CDR1 LNHDA and CDR2 SQIVND (reference sequence). The CDR3 reads CASTQVDTGELFF. CDR3 bases: TGTGCCAGTACACAGGTTGACACCGGGGAGCTGTTTTTT. Looking up the rest from reference TRBV19 and TRBJ2-2 gives the full variable domain: DGGITQSPKYLFRKEGQNVTLSCEQNLNHDAMYWYRQDPGQGLRLIYYSQIVNDFQKGDIAEGYSVSREKKESFPLTVTSAQKNPTAFYLCASTQVDTGELFFGEGSRLTVL.

The chain employs TRBV12-5 and TRBJ1-1; tentatively, D is TRBD1 (6 bases). Trimming removed 5 bases at V and 1 base at J, with 11 bases between. This CDR3 is 14 amino acids long. Germline V gene lookup returns CDR1 LGHNT and CDR2 FRNRAP. The CDR3, as DNA: TGTGCTAGTGGTCCAGGGGACCCGAACACTGAAGCTTTCTTT. This gives the protein CASGPGDPNTEAFF.

The chain employs TRBV2 and TRBJ1-1; tentatively, D is TRBD1 (5 bases). Germline assignment: CDR1 SNHLY and CDR2 FYNNEI. V lost 5 bases and J lost 4, with 14 bases in between. The CDR3 is made up of 14 amino acids. CDR3 sequence reads: CASSPRTGGTEAFF. For the CDR3, the DNA is TGTGCCAGCAGTCCCCGGACCGGGGGCACTGAAGCTTTCTTT.

The chain joins TRBV18 to TRBJ1-2, with D possibly being TRBD1 (6 bases). CDR3 length: 13 residues. Germline CDR1 reads KGHSH; CDR2 reads LQKENI. V was trimmed by 1 base and J by 7 bases, leaving 10 bases between them. The CDR3, as DNA: TGTGCCAGCTCACCACGGGACACGAGTGGCTACACCTTC. Translated, it gives CASSPRDTSGYTF.

The chain couples TRBV30 to TRBJ1-1; weak D call: TRBD1 (5 bases). Trimming took off 0 bases at V and 3 bases at J, with 14 bases between the two ends. Germline CDR1 reads GTSNPN; CDR2 reads SVGIG (reference sequence). This CDR3 contains 15 residues. The CDR3, as DNA: TGTGCCTGGAGTGTAATCGGCGGGGCGGACACTGAAGCTTTCTTT. Amino acid sequence: CAWSVIGGADTEAFF.

The chain has TRBV24-1 and TRBJ1-2; no reliable D call. This CDR3 contains 14 residues. V lost 3 bases, J lost 4 bases, and 11 bases lay in between. Germline CDR1 reads KGHDR; CDR2 reads SFDVKD. This chain's CDR3 is CATSDPRVPYGYTF. As DNA, the CDR3 is TGTGCCACCAGTGATCCCCGGGTCCCCTATGGCTACACCTTC.

The V and J genes are TRBV6-4 and TRBJ2-1; 12 bases line up with TRBD2. V shed 5 bases and J 6 bases; nucleotides not matched to a gene: 5. This CDR3 comprises 15 residues. In germline, CDR1 is MRHNA, CDR2 SNTAGT. CDR3 nucleotide sequence: TGTGCCAGCAGTCCTAGCGGGGGGGCCAGCAATGAGCAGTTCTTC. It yields the protein CASSPSGGASNEQFF.

This rearrangement joins TRBV15 to TRBJ2-7, with 7 bases matching TRBD1. The CDR3 has 18 residues. Germline V lookup: CDR1 LNHNV, CDR2 YYDKDF (reference sequence). Trimming at V came to 1 base and at J to 0 bases, leaving 12 bases not matched to a gene. The CDR3 protein is CATSRGRMAGTVSYEQYF. The CDR3, as DNA: TGTGCCACCAGCAGAGGTCGGATGGCTGGGACAGTCTCCTACGAGCAGTACTTC. The variable domain in full, with the rest retrieved from reference TRBV15 and TRBJ2-7, is DAMVIQNPRYQVTQFGKPVTLSCSQTLNHNVMYWYQQKSSQAPKLLFHYYDKDFNNEADTPDNFQSRRPNTSFCFLDIRSPGLGDTAMYLCATSRGRMAGTVSYEQYFGPGTRLTVT.

This clone was seen a single time. V and J are TRBV30 and TRBJ2-1; D is perhaps TRBD2 (6 bases). V was pared by 3 bases and J by 8 bases, with 14 bases between. CDR3 length: 13 residues. In germline, CDR1 is GTSNPN, CDR2 SVGIG (reference sequence). For the CDR3, the DNA is TGTGCCTGGAGGGCGGGGAAAGAAGATGAGCAGTTCTTC. Translated, it gives CAWRAGKEDEQFF.

V is TRBV5-1 and J is TRBJ1-1; D ambiguous. The CDR3 is 14 residues long. Germline CDR1 SGHRS, CDR2 YFSETQ. Trimming pared 6 bases from V and 0 bases from J, leaving 12 bases between. The CDR3 region has the DNA TGCGCCAGCAATCTCGGGGATATGAACACTGAAGCTTTCTTT. Protein: CASNLGDMNTEAFF. The full variable domain, in which reference TRBV5-1 and TRBJ1-1 provide the parts outside the CDR3, is KAGVTQTPRYLIKTRGQQVTLSCSPISGHRSVSWYQQTPGQGLQFLFEYFSETQRNKGNFPGRFSGRQFSNSRSEMNVSTLELGDSALYLCASNLGDMNTEAFFGQGTRLTVV.

The chain links TRBV2 to TRBJ1-2, with a tentative D call TRBD1 (5 bases). The V end was cut by 6 bases, the J end by 4 bases, with 18 bases between. The CDR3 covers 15 residues. Germline assignment: CDR1 SNHLY and CDR2 FYNNEI. CDR3 nucleotides: TGTGCCAGCAGGAGCAGACAGATAGATACCTATGGCTACACCTTC. Translating it yields CASRSRQIDTYGYTF.

This sequence joins TRBV11-2 and TRBJ1-6, with a tentative D call TRBD1 (5 bases). Looked up from germline, CDR1 is SGHAT and CDR2 is FQNNGV. The CDR3 is 15 amino acids. Between the trimmed V and J ends, which lost 10 bases and 8 bases, there was a span of 21 bases. CDR3 in DNA: TGTGCCACCTCGGGGGGAAACAGGCGGGATTCACCCCTCCACTTT. Translated: CATSGGNRRDSPLHF.

The J gene is TRBJ1-2, the V gene TRBV2; 7 nucleotides line up with TRBD1. V dropped 0 bases and J dropped 8; count of bases not matched to a gene: 15. The CDR3 is made up of 17 amino acids. Germline values: CDR1 SNHLY, CDR2 FYNNEI. DNA for the CDR3: TGTGCCAGCAGTGAAGCTCTTAGTGGCAGGGGGTTGGTAGGCTACACCTTC. Translating it yields CASSEALSGRGLVGYTF.

The chain joins TRBV7-8 to TRBJ1-5; D not resolved. The CDR3 consists of 13 residues. V gave up 7 bases and J gave up 2 bases, with 9 bases separating them. From germline, CDR1 is SGHVS and CDR2 FQNEAQ. The CDR3 DNA is TGTGCCAGCACCCTCGGGGGCAATCAGCCCCAGCATTTT. Translation: CASTLGGNQPQHF. Based on the CDR3 plus reference TRBV7-8 and TRBJ1-5, the full variable domain is GAGVSQSPRYKVAKRGQDVALRCDPISGHVSLFWYQQALGQGPEFLTYFQNEAQLDKSGLPSDRFFAERPEGSVSTLKIQRTQQEDSAVYLCASTLGGNQPQHFGDGTRLSIL.

V and J are TRBV2 and TRBJ2-7; 9 bases agree with TRBD1. The CDR3 loop spans 15 amino acids. CDR1 and CDR2 (germline): SNHLY, FYNNEI. The ends lost 5 bases at V and 6 bases at J; junction bases unmatched: 11. The CDR3 sequence is CASSWKTTGGREQYF. The CDR3, as DNA: TGTGCCAGCAGTTGGAAGACGACAGGGGGTCGCGAGCAGTACTTC.

The rearrangement links TRBV2 to TRBJ2-1, with TRBD1 identical over 7 bases. J was trimmed by 4 bases and V by 3 bases; bases with no gene match: 6. The CDR3 sequence is 15 residues long. Germline CDR1 and CDR2: SNHLY and FYNNEI. Here the CDR3 DNA reads TGTGCCAGCAGTGACCGCACAGGGGTTTACAATGAGCAGTTCTTC. It specifies CASSDRTGVYNEQFF.

This clone was recorded a few times. The rearrangement joins TRBV3-1 (or the pseudogene TRBV3-2) to TRBJ1-1; D is ambiguous. Trimming cost V 5 bases and J 10 bases, with 14 bases left between them. CDR3 length equals 12 residues. The V gene's germline CDR1 is LGHDT and CDR2 YNNKEL (reference sequence). The CDR3 nucleotides are TGTGCCAGCAGCGCTGGAGGCAGTCGAGCTTTCTTT. Translating gives CASSAGGSRAFF.

This clone was seen a few times. This sequence joins TRBV19 and TRBJ2-2; TRBD1 matches 8 bases. Germline V gene lookup returns CDR1 LNHDA and CDR2 SQIVND (reference sequence). The CDR3 is made up of 16 amino acids. V was pared by 5 bases and J by 6 bases, with 11 bases of the junction left unmatched. CDR3 loop: CASSPQGAHVPGELFF. CDR3 sequence (DNA): TGTGCCAGTAGTCCGCAGGGGGCGCATGTTCCCGGGGAGCTGTTTTTT.

This rearrangement joins TRBV30 to TRBJ1-6; possibly TRBD1 for D (5 bases). Per germline, CDR1 GTSNPN and CDR2 SVGIG (reference sequence). Trimming pared 4 bases from V and 4 bases from J, leaving 14 bases between. The CDR3 is made up of 15 amino acids. In DNA form, the CDR3 reads TGTGCCTGGATTTCAGGGAATGGGTATAATTCACCCCTCCACTTT. Protein: CAWISGNGYNSPLHF.

For this clone: The identical CDR3 is also encoded by other nucleotide sequences in the sample. This chain joins TRBV29-1 and TRBJ1-1, with a weak D call TRBD1 (5 bases). The V end lost 4 bases, the J end lost 4 bases, and 10 bases lay between the germline ends. The CDR3 loop spans 12 amino acids. Germline V gene data show CDR1 as SQVTM and CDR2 as ANQGSEA. The CDR3 region has the DNA TGCAGCGTTGCTACAGGTACCACTGAAGCTTTCTTT. Its translation: CSVATGTTEAFF.

The V call is TRBV9, the J call TRBJ2-2; TRBD2 agrees at 9 bases. CDR3 length: 14 amino acids. Germline V gene lookup returns CDR1 SGDLS and CDR2 YYNGEE. Trimming took 3 bases from V and 8 from J; bases not matched to a gene: 5. CDR3 sequence reads: CASSGERGEGELFF. DNA of the CDR3: TGTGCCAGCAGCGGAGAGCGGGGGGAGGGGGAGCTGTTTTTT.